In its sample, the clone carrying this T cell receptor (beta chain) was seen a few times. Per the authors' pipeline: Cell counts per sample came from amplifying reference gene primers. Using immunoSEQ multiplex PCR, the repertoire was profiled, and TCRdb retains in-frame clones only, with some absent. The V and J calls and the clone size are those of that table, but D and trimming were determined from the DNA. The table has around 50,000 clones, more than 70% seen once; the top ten hold around 23%. Germline V gene data show CDR1 as KGHDR and CDR2 as SFDVKD. Between the trimmed V and J ends, which lost 3 bases and 4 bases, there was a span of 8 bases. The CDR3 totals 13 residues. The data stem from a study of blood T cell repertoires in COVID-19. Study overall: Researchers got acute and convalescent COVID-19 samples from the United States, Italy and Spain. T cells, B-cell-depleted T cells, or PBMCs provided the cDNA or gDNA that served as material.

The TCR was taken from a woman older than 75 with acute or convalescent COVID-19. What was sequenced was peripheral blood. The chain links TRBV24-1 to TRBJ1-1; no clear D gene. As DNA, the CDR3 is TGTGCCACCAGTGATCGTAGAGGCACTGAAGCTTTCTTT. Protein sequence: CATSDRRGTEAFF.